Listed below are T cell receptor beta chains from one sample, sequenced in a study of long-term antiretroviral therapy in people with HIV. Some clones are missing from TCRdb's copy, which holds only in-frame ones; the method was immunoSEQ multiplex PCR. The sample lists around 30,000 clones, approximately 87% occurring once. The sequencing here drew on unsorted PBMCs, taken 0.5 years after starting antiretroviral therapy. The receptor set was obtained from a woman aged 18-29 years with HIV. The CDR3 runs from the conserved cysteine through the conserved F or W. A D gene is named only where the DNA matches it firmly. Rows give clone size only sometimes, using once, few, many, or a class for an expanded clone.

clone size: NA
J gene: TRBJ1-2
V gene: TRBV7-2
D gene: NA
CDR3 DNA: TGTGCCAGCAGCCCTAGCAGCACAGGCCATGGCTACACCTTC
CDR3 protein: CASSPSSTGHGYTF

clone size: NA
J gene: TRBJ1-4
V gene: TRBV4-2
D gene: NA
CDR3 DNA: TGTGCCAGCAGCCAAGACAGGGGAGGGGAAAAACTGTTTTTT
CDR3 protein: CASSQDRGGEKLFF

clone size: once
J gene: TRBJ2-2
V gene: TRBV7-3
D gene: NA
CDR3 DNA: TGTGCCAGTGCGAAAGACAGGTCAACCATGGGGGAGCTGTTTTTT
CDR3 protein: CASAKDRSTMGELFF

clone size: once
J gene: TRBJ2-7
V gene: TRBV19
D gene: TRBD2
CDR3 DNA: TGTGCCAGTAGTAGTATGACTAGCGCTAACTACGAGCAGTACTTC
CDR3 protein: CASSSMTSANYEQYF

clone size: NA
J gene: TRBJ2-4
V gene: TRBV6-5
D gene: NA
CDR3 DNA: TGTGCCAGCAGTTACCGAAAAGACCTAGCCAAAAACATTCAGTACTTC
CDR3 protein: CASSYRKDLAKNIQYF

clone size: NA
J gene: TRBJ1-1
V gene: TRBV27
D gene: NA
CDR3 DNA: TGTGCCAGCAGTTTATCGCTCGGACGGTACACTGAAGCTTTCTTT
CDR3 protein: CASSLSLGRYTEAFF

clone size: NA
J gene: TRBJ2-7
V gene: TRBV14
D gene: NA
CDR3 DNA: TGTGCCAGCAGCCAAGTAGGGCAGTTCTACGAGCAGTACTTC
CDR3 protein: CASSQVGQFYEQYF

clone size: NA
J gene: TRBJ2-1
V gene: TRBV19
D gene: NA
CDR3 DNA: TGTGCCAGTAGTATAGGTGGCTTCAATGAGCAGTTCTTC
CDR3 protein: CASSIGGFNEQFF

clone size: NA
J gene: TRBJ1-1
V gene: TRBV4-2
D gene: TRBD1
CDR3 DNA: TGTGCCAGCAGCCACGGACAGGGTCAGTCGGGCACTGAAGCTTTCTTT
CDR3 protein: CASSHGQGQSGTEAFF

clone size: NA
J gene: TRBJ1-2
V gene: TRBV28
D gene: NA
CDR3 DNA: TGTGCCAGCAGTCCATGGACTCCGCTAAGGGGCTACACCTTC
CDR3 protein: CASSPWTPLRGYTF

clone size: NA
J gene: TRBJ2-7
V gene: TRBV7-2
D gene: NA
CDR3 DNA: TGTGCCAGCAGCCGCACACAGGGCTACGAGCAGTACTTC
CDR3 protein: CASSRTQGYEQYF

clone size: NA
J gene: TRBJ2-7
V gene: TRBV9
D gene: NA
CDR3 DNA: TGTGCCAGCAGCGTAGGAGAGGGCCGCTACGAGCAGTACTTC
CDR3 protein: CASSVGEGRYEQYF

clone size: medium-sized
J gene: TRBJ1-4
V gene: TRBV7-8
D gene: NA
CDR3 DNA: TGTGCCAGCAGCTTAGCTCTGTCTGGGGGCATGGCAACTAATGAAAAACTGTTTTTT
CDR3 protein: CASSLALSGGMATNEKLFF

clone size: NA
J gene: TRBJ2-5
V gene: TRBV6-5
D gene: NA
CDR3 DNA: TGTGCCAGCACGCGGGACCAAGAGACCCAGTACTTC
CDR3 protein: CASTRDQETQYF

clone size: NA
J gene: TRBJ2-1
V gene: TRBV7-9
D gene: TRBD1
CDR3 DNA: TGTGCCAGCAGCTTAGATTCCGCAGGGGGCTCAAGGGAGCAGTTCTTC
CDR3 protein: CASSLDSAGGSREQFF

clone size: NA
J gene: TRBJ2-3
V gene: TRBV12-5
D gene: TRBD2
CDR3 DNA: TGTGCTAGTGGTGGGGAGGGTATTCCAGATACGCAGTATTTT
CDR3 protein: CASGGEGIPDTQYF

clone size: NA
J gene: TRBJ2-7
V gene: TRBV9
D gene: NA
CDR3 DNA: TGTGCCAGCAGCGTAGGGGGGCGAGAGAACGAGCAGTACTTC
CDR3 protein: CASSVGGRENEQYF

clone size: NA
J gene: TRBJ2-4
V gene: TRBV28
D gene: TRBD1
CDR3 DNA: TGTGCCAGCAGTCCACACAGGGGTCTGGCCAAAAACATTCAGTACTTC
CDR3 protein: CASSPHRGLAKNIQYF

clone size: NA
J gene: TRBJ2-7
V gene: TRBV4-3
D gene: NA
CDR3 DNA: TGCGCCAGCAGCCAAGAAGGGACGGGCTCCTACGAGCAGTACTTC
CDR3 protein: CASSQEGTGSYEQYF

clone size: NA
J gene: TRBJ2-7
V gene: TRBV6-5
D gene: NA
CDR3 DNA: TGTGCCAGCAGCGGGAATTACGAGCAGTACTTC
CDR3 protein: CASSGNYEQYF

clone size: NA
J gene: TRBJ2-3
V gene: TRBV5-1
D gene: TRBD1
CDR3 DNA: TGCGCCAGCAGCTCAAGACAGGGGATTTTAACAGATACGCAGTATTTT
CDR3 protein: CASSSRQGILTDTQYF

clone size: once
J gene: TRBJ2-5
V gene: TRBV2
D gene: NA
CDR3 DNA: TGTGCCAGCAGGGCACTGATCGTACAAGAGACCCAGTACTTC
CDR3 protein: CASRALIVQETQYF

clone size: NA
J gene: TRBJ2-3
V gene: TRBV5-5
D gene: TRBD2
CDR3 DNA: TGTGCCAGCACCCATAGCGGGAGGTCCACCATCACAGATACGCAGTATTTT
CDR3 protein: CASTHSGRSTITDTQYF

clone size: NA
J gene: TRBJ2-2
V gene: TRBV13
D gene: NA
CDR3 DNA: TGTGCCAGCAGCCATAGGGGGGGCTCGAACACCGGGGAGCTGTTTTTT
CDR3 protein: CASSHRGGSNTGELFF

clone size: once
J gene: TRBJ2-3
V gene: TRBV5-1
D gene: TRBD1
CDR3 DNA: TGCGCCAGCAGCTTTTTTACCCGGGACAGGGTGAGGGCAGATACGCAGTATTTT
CDR3 protein: CASSFFTRDRVRADTQYF

clone size: NA
J gene: TRBJ1-1
V gene: TRBV5-6
D gene: NA
CDR3 DNA: TGTGCCAGCAGCTCCCCGGGGGTAGTAGGCACTGAAGCTTTCTTT
CDR3 protein: CASSSPGVVGTEAFF

clone size: NA
J gene: TRBJ2-1
V gene: TRBV5-1
D gene: NA
CDR3 DNA: TGCGCCAGCAGCTTGGGAGGACTATATTACAATGAGCAGTTCTTC
CDR3 protein: CASSLGGLYYNEQFF

clone size: NA
J gene: TRBJ2-3
V gene: TRBV6-4
D gene: NA
CDR3 DNA: TGTGCCAGCAGTGACTCTATCCAAACAGATACGCAGTATTTT
CDR3 protein: CASSDSIQTDTQYF

clone size: once
J gene: TRBJ2-7
V gene: TRBV2
D gene: NA
CDR3 DNA: TGTGCCAGCAGTGAAGTAGACTCCTCCTACGAGCAGTACTTC
CDR3 protein: CASSEVDSSYEQYF

clone size: NA
J gene: TRBJ2-5
V gene: TRBV7-3
D gene: NA
CDR3 DNA: TGTGCCAGCAGCGTCCGGTGGGGGGAGACCCAGTACTTC
CDR3 protein: CASSVRWGETQYF

clone size: NA
J gene: TRBJ2-2
V gene: TRBV7-9
D gene: NA
CDR3 DNA: TGTGCCAGCAGCCTGGGTGTCACTAGTCGCCCGAACACCGGGGAGCTGTTTTTT
CDR3 protein: CASSLGVTSRPNTGELFF

clone size: NA
J gene: TRBJ2-7
V gene: TRBV5-1
D gene: TRBD2
CDR3 DNA: TGCGCCACCAAGTCAGCGGGGGCCTACGAGCAGTACTTC
CDR3 protein: CATKSAGAYEQYF

clone size: few
J gene: TRBJ1-5
V gene: TRBV2
D gene: TRBD1
CDR3 DNA: TGTGCCAGCAGTCTAGACAGGGTCGGCAATCAGCCCCAGCATTTT
CDR3 protein: CASSLDRVGNQPQHF

clone size: NA
J gene: TRBJ2-4
V gene: TRBV11-1
D gene: NA
CDR3 DNA: TGTGCCAGCAGCCCGGTTATGGGCATGGGGTTCAAAAACATTCAGTACTTC
CDR3 protein: CASSPVMGMGFKNIQYF

clone size: NA
J gene: TRBJ2-7
V gene: TRBV27
D gene: NA
CDR3 DNA: TGTGCCAGCAGTCTCACGGGGTCCTACGAGCAGTACTTC
CDR3 protein: CASSLTGSYEQYF

clone size: NA
J gene: TRBJ1-2
V gene: TRBV2
D gene: TRBD1
CDR3 DNA: TGTGCCAGCAGCCGGGACAGGGGGAGAGGCTACACCTTC
CDR3 protein: CASSRDRGRGYTF

clone size: NA
J gene: TRBJ2-3
V gene: TRBV4-1
D gene: NA
CDR3 DNA: TGCGCCAGCAGCCAAGAGGCCGGGACCCCCTCGGGGGATACGCAGTATTTT
CDR3 protein: CASSQEAGTPSGDTQYF

clone size: NA
J gene: TRBJ2-3
V gene: TRBV7-2
D gene: TRBD2
CDR3 DNA: TGTGCCAGCAGCTTGACTAGCGGGTCTGTTTCTAGCACAGATACGCAGTATTTT
CDR3 protein: CASSLTSGSVSSTDTQYF

clone size: NA
J gene: TRBJ2-7
V gene: TRBV4-1
D gene: NA
CDR3 DNA: TGCGCCAGCAGTCTCACACTAGGGGAACTCTACGAGCAGTACTTC
CDR3 protein: CASSLTLGELYEQYF

clone size: NA
J gene: TRBJ2-3
V gene: TRBV10-1
D gene: NA
CDR3 DNA: TGCGCCAGCAGTGGCAGGCATAGCGAGGCAGATACGCAGTATTTT
CDR3 protein: CASSGRHSEADTQYF

clone size: NA
J gene: TRBJ2-7
V gene: TRBV6-1
D gene: NA
CDR3 DNA: TGTGCCAGCAGTGAAGCGGAAAGGCCGGGGCAGTACTTC
CDR3 protein: CASSEAERPGQYF

clone size: NA
J gene: TRBJ1-2
V gene: TRBV27
D gene: TRBD1
CDR3 DNA: TGTGCCAGCAGTTTCTTGAGACAGGGAGACTATGGCTACACCTTC
CDR3 protein: CASSFLRQGDYGYTF

clone size: NA
J gene: TRBJ1-1
V gene: TRBV5-1
D gene: NA
CDR3 DNA: TGCGCCAGCAGCTCACAGGGAAACACTGAAGCTTTCTTT
CDR3 protein: CASSSQGNTEAFF

clone size: once
J gene: TRBJ1-2
V gene: TRBV5-6
D gene: NA
CDR3 DNA: TGTGCCAGCACCCGGGGGGGGGCTGGCTACACCTTC
CDR3 protein: CASTRGGAGYTF

clone size: NA
J gene: TRBJ2-3
V gene: TRBV19
D gene: TRBD1
CDR3 DNA: TGTGCCAGTAGGGGGACAGGGGGTCTCGATACGCAGTATTTT
CDR3 protein: CASRGTGGLDTQYF

clone size: NA
J gene: TRBJ2-3
V gene: TRBV5-1
D gene: NA
CDR3 DNA: TGCGCCAGCAGCTTGGAGCGTACTAGCACAGATACGCAGTATTTT
CDR3 protein: CASSLERTSTDTQYF

clone size: once
J gene: TRBJ2-2
V gene: TRBV27
D gene: NA
CDR3 DNA: TGTGCCAGCAGTTCCATCGGTATGATTCCCGGGGAGCTGTTTTTT
CDR3 protein: CASSSIGMIPGELFF

clone size: NA
J gene: TRBJ2-1
V gene: TRBV11-3
D gene: NA
CDR3 DNA: TGTGCCAGCAGCTTAGATCGGGGGAATGAGCAGTTCTTC
CDR3 protein: CASSLDRGNEQFF

clone size: NA
J gene: TRBJ1-5
V gene: TRBV9
D gene: NA
CDR3 DNA: TGTGCCAGCAGCTTATCAGGGGGCAATCAGCCCCAGCATTTT
CDR3 protein: CASSLSGGNQPQHF

clone size: once
J gene: TRBJ2-2
V gene: TRBV5-1
D gene: NA
CDR3 DNA: TGCGCCAGCAGCTTTTTTCGGGAACCCCCCTGCACCGGGGAGCTGTTTTTT
CDR3 protein: CASSFFREPPCTGELFF

clone size: NA
J gene: TRBJ2-7
V gene: TRBV7-8
D gene: NA
CDR3 DNA: TGTGCCAGCAGCTTGAGCTCCTACGAGCAGTACTTC
CDR3 protein: CASSLSSYEQYF

clone size: few
J gene: TRBJ2-2
V gene: TRBV9
D gene: NA
CDR3 DNA: TGTGCCAGCAGCGTAGGTTACCACACCGGGGAGCTGTTTTTT
CDR3 protein: CASSVGYHTGELFF

clone size: NA
J gene: TRBJ2-5
V gene: TRBV9
D gene: TRBD2
CDR3 DNA: TGTGCCAGCAGCGTGGGTGGACTAGCGGGAAGGTTAGAGACCCAGTACTTC
CDR3 protein: CASSVGGLAGRLETQYF

clone size: NA
J gene: TRBJ1-1
V gene: TRBV6-6
D gene: TRBD1
CDR3 DNA: TGTGCCAGCAGTGGGACAGGGAGGAACACTGAAGCTTTCTTT
CDR3 protein: CASSGTGRNTEAFF

clone size: NA
J gene: TRBJ2-4
V gene: TRBV19
D gene: TRBD1
CDR3 DNA: TGTGCCAGTAGTGGGACAGGGGGCTACATTCAGTACTTC
CDR3 protein: CASSGTGGYIQYF